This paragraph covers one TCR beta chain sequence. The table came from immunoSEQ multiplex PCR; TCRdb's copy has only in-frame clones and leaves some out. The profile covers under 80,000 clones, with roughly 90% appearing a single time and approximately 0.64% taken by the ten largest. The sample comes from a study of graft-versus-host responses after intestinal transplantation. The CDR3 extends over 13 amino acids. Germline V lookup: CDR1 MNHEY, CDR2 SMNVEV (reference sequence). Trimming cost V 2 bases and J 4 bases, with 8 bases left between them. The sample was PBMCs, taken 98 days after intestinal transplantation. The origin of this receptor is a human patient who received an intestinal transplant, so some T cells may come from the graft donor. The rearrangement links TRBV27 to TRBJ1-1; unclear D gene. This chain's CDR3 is CASSLDEGTEAFF. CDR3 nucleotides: TGTGCCAGCAGTTTAGATGAGGGCACTGAAGCTTTCTTT.